This T cell receptor (beta chain) is from a study of response to subunit inactivated influenza vaccine. The sample holds many counts of this clonotype. Its antigen is currently unknown. Findings and caveats of the study: Only a handful of new T cells, the authors suggested, are recruited with each seasonal influenza vaccination.

TCRdb redid the calling of the RT-PCR reads with MiXCR, one entry per CDR3 protein. Of 590,000 or so distinct CDR3 sequences in the sample, around 15% were seen once. The TCR comes from a man aged 50-60 years who received an inactivated influenza vaccine. Specimen: PBMCs from blood, collected roughly 2 weeks before vaccination.

The CDR3 sequence is CASSTQTGYYEQYF. CDR3 nucleotide sequence: TGTGCCAGCAGCACCCAGACAGGCTACTACGAGCAGTACTTC. V and J are TRBV7-2 and TRBJ2-7, with a tentative D call TRBD1 (6 bases). Germline CDR1 reads SGHTA; CDR2 reads FQGNSA. There are 14 residues in the CDR3. Trimming removed 5 bases from V and 3 bases from J, with 14 bases in between.